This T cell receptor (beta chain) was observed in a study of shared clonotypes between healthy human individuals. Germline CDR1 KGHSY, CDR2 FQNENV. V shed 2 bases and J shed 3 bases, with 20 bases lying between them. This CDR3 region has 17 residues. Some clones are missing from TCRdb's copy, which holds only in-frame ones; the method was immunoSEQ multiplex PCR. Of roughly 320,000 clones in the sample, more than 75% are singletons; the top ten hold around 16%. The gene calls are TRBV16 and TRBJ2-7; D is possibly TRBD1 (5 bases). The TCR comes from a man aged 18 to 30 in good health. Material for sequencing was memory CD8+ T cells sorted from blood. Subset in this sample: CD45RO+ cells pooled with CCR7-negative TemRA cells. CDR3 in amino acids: CASSQIFNLTEYYEQYF. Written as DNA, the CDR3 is TGTGCCAGCAGCCAAATCTTTAATTTGACAGAATACTACGAGCAGTACTTC.